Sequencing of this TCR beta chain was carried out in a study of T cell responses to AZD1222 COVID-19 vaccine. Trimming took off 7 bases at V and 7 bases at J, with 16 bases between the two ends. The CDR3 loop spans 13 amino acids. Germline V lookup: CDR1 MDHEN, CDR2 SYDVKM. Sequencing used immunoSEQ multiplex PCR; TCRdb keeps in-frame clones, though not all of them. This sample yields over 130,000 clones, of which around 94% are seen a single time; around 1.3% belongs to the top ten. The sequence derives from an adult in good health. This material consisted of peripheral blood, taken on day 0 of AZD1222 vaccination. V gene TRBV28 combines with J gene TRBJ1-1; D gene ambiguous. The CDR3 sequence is CASKPGGYNEAFF. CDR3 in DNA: TGTGCCAGCAAACCCGGAGGGTACAATGAAGCTTTCTTT.